Reported below is one T cell receptor (beta chain). The data belong to a study of T cells in tuberculosis. About the research overall: Sequenced TCRs come from CD1B-GMM tetramer-binding T cells.

Deletions cut 6 bases from V and 1 base from J, with 10 bases between. The V gene's germline CDR1 is LNHDA and CDR2 SQIVND (reference sequence). The CDR3 is made up of 14 amino acids. Thawed, overnight-rested PBMC were stained with GMM-loaded CD1B tetramer, viability dye and anti-CD3, then sorted. C32 glucose monomycolate from Rhodococcus equi was loaded onto the CD1B tetramers. From each donor, approximately 100,000 tetramer-negative cells were sorted. Sequencing of TCR-alpha and TCR-beta chains was unpaired. The table came from immunoSEQ multiplex PCR; TCRdb's copy has only in-frame clones and leaves some out. The table lists 88,000 or so clones, around 90% of them singletons.

The source is an adult woman with latent tuberculosis. The sample consisted of CD1b-GMM tetramer-negative cells sorted from PBMCs. V usage is TRBV19 and J usage is TRBJ1-5, with D perhaps TRBD1 (6 bases). The CDR3 sequence: CASRQGWSNQPQHF. The CDR3 region has the DNA TGTGCCAGTAGACAGGGATGGAGCAATCAGCCCCAGCATTTT. Complete variable domain (other parts from reference TRBV19 and TRBJ1-5): DGGITQSPKYLFRKEGQNVTLSCEQNLNHDAMYWYRQDPGQGLRLIYYSQIVNDFQKGDIAEGYSVSREKKESFPLTVTSAQKNPTAFYLCASRQGWSNQPQHFGDGTRLSIL.